This TCR beta chain comes out of a study of T cell responses to AZD1222 COVID-19 vaccine. Study findings and constraints: Mostly white British, mostly female donors; authors suggested clonal diversity may be underestimated. No repertoire was sampled before or during the peak T cell response, only after it.

The table came from immunoSEQ multiplex PCR; TCRdb's copy has only in-frame clones and leaves some out. The data hold 100,000 or so clones, with over 75% observed a single time. Germline assignment: CDR1 MGHRA and CDR2 YSYEKL. The length of the CDR3 is 14 residues. The germline V and J ends were trimmed by 1 base and 2 bases, with 9 bases remaining between them. Comment on this clone: The antigen is undetermined.

The clonotype comes from an adult who received the AZD1222 COVID-19 vaccine. V is TRBV4-1 and J is TRBJ2-7; TRBD2 might be the D (6 bases). The sequenced sample was peripheral blood, obtained 28 days after the second AZD1222 dose. The CDR3 sequence: CASSQVRGTYEQYF. CDR3 bases: TGCGCCAGCAGCCAAGTGCGGGGAACCTACGAGCAGTACTTC.